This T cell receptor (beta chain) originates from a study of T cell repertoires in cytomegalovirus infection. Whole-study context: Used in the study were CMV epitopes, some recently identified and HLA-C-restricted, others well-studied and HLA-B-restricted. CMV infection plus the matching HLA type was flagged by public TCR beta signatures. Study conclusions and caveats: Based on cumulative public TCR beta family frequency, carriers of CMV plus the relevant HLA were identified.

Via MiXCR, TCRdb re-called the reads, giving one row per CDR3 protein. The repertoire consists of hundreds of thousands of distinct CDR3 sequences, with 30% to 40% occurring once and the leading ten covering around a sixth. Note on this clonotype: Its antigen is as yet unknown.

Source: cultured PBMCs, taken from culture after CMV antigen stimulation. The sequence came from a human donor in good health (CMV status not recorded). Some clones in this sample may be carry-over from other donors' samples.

The CDR3, as DNA: TGTGCCATCAGTGAGTCAGCAGGGCAGGGCGGCTACACCTTC. Its translation: CAISESAGQGGYTF. The chain joins TRBV10-3 to TRBJ1-2; D perhaps matches TRBD1 (5 bases). CDR3 length equals 14 residues. V was cut by 0 bases and J by 8 bases, with 13 bases left in between. Germline-derived CDR1 and CDR2 are ENHRY and SYGVKD.